Listed below are T cell receptor beta chains from one sample, sequenced in a study of blood T cell repertoires in COVID-19. TCRdb's copy holds only in-frame clones and misses some; the assay was immunoSEQ multiplex PCR. The repertoire consists of roughly 120,000 clones, with over 70% occurring once and the leading ten covering about 1.6%. Sequenced sample: peripheral blood. The receptors were sampled from a man aged 50 to 59 with acute or convalescent COVID-19. Each CDR3 is given with its conserved first and last residue. D genes are given only for firm matches. A row's size may be missing; if present it is once, few, many or a size class.

len: 16
abundance: .
v_gene: TRBV27
j_gene: TRBJ2-3
d_gene: .
CDR3aa: CASRLYEGVETDTQYF
CDR3nt: TGTGCCAGCAGACTTTATGAGGGGGTAGAGACAGATACGCAGTATTTT

len: 13
abundance: .
v_gene: TRBV10-3
j_gene: TRBJ2-1
d_gene: .
CDR3aa: CAISGDLGDEQFF
CDR3nt: TGTGCCATCAGTGGGGACTTGGGGGATGAGCAGTTCTTC

len: 14
abundance: .
v_gene: TRBV19
j_gene: TRBJ1-6
d_gene: TRBD1
CDR3aa: CASSLDRGNSPLHF
CDR3nt: TGTGCCAGTAGTCTCGACAGGGGTAATTCACCCCTCCACTTT

len: 13
abundance: .
v_gene: TRBV5-8
j_gene: TRBJ2-5
d_gene: .
CDR3aa: CASSQDTQETQYF
CDR3nt: TGTGCCAGCAGCCAGGACACACAAGAGACCCAGTACTTC

len: 14
abundance: .
v_gene: TRBV19
j_gene: TRBJ1-2
d_gene: TRBD1
CDR3aa: CASSMGQGGYGYTF
CDR3nt: TGTGCCAGTAGTATGGGCCAGGGGGGCTATGGCTACACCTTC

len: 14
abundance: few
v_gene: TRBV28
j_gene: TRBJ1-1
d_gene: TRBD1
CDR3aa: CASRTGGADTEAFF
CDR3nt: TGTGCCAGCAGGACAGGGGGCGCGGACACTGAAGCTTTCTTT

len: 15
abundance: many
v_gene: TRBV9
j_gene: TRBJ1-6
d_gene: TRBD1
CDR3aa: CASSGGQGTNSPLHF
CDR3nt: TGTGCCAGCAGCGGGGGACAGGGTACGAATTCACCCCTCCACTTT

len: 16
abundance: .
v_gene: TRBV3-1/TRBV3-2
j_gene: TRBJ2-4
d_gene: .
CDR3aa: CASSQSLRRGTNIQYF
CDR3nt: TGTGCCAGCAGCCAAAGCTTAAGGAGGGGTACGAACATTCAGTACTTC

len: 14
abundance: .
v_gene: TRBV7-3
j_gene: TRBJ2-3
d_gene: TRBD2
CDR3aa: CASSVAGGLDTQYF
CDR3nt: TGTGCCAGCAGCGTAGCGGGGGGGCTAGATACGCAGTATTTT

len: 12
abundance: once
v_gene: TRBV9
j_gene: TRBJ2-2
d_gene: .
CDR3aa: CASSPQTGELFF
CDR3nt: TGTGCCAGCAGCCCCCAGACCGGGGAGCTGTTTTTT

len: 15
abundance: .
v_gene: TRBV6-1
j_gene: TRBJ1-4
d_gene: .
CDR3aa: CASSEVFRKNEKLFF
CDR3nt: TGTGCCAGCAGTGAAGTGTTCAGGAAGAATGAAAAACTGTTTTTT

len: 12
abundance: few
v_gene: TRBV3-1/TRBV3-2
j_gene: TRBJ2-7
d_gene: .
CDR3aa: CASSHQGTEQYF
CDR3nt: TGTGCCAGCAGCCATCAGGGGACCGAGCAGTACTTC

len: 14
abundance: once
v_gene: TRBV10-3
j_gene: TRBJ1-5
d_gene: .
CDR3aa: CAISGGHRDQPQHF
CDR3nt: TGTGCCATCAGTGGGGGGCACCGCGATCAGCCCCAGCATTTT

len: 15
abundance: .
v_gene: TRBV19
j_gene: TRBJ2-2
d_gene: .
CDR3aa: CASSTSLGDTGELFF
CDR3nt: TGTGCCAGTAGTACGTCGTTAGGGGACACCGGGGAGCTGTTTTTT

len: 15
abundance: .
v_gene: TRBV6-6
j_gene: TRBJ1-2
d_gene: .
CDR3aa: CASRKGGPSENGYTF
CDR3nt: TGTGCCAGCAGAAAGGGGGGGCCCTCTGAAAATGGCTACACCTTC

len: 15
abundance: once
v_gene: TRBV14
j_gene: TRBJ1-6
d_gene: TRBD1
CDR3aa: CASSQGTAYNSPLHF
CDR3nt: TGTGCCAGCAGTCAAGGGACAGCCTATAATTCACCCCTCCACTTT

len: 15
abundance: .
v_gene: TRBV13
j_gene: TRBJ1-6
d_gene: TRBD1
CDR3aa: CASSSGTGGLAPLHF
CDR3nt: TGTGCCAGCAGCTCAGGGACAGGGGGCCTGGCACCCCTCCACTTT

len: 13
abundance: .
v_gene: TRBV7-8
j_gene: TRBJ1-1
d_gene: TRBD1
CDR3aa: CASRDQGVTEAFF
CDR3nt: TGTGCCAGCAGGGACCAGGGGGTCACTGAAGCTTTCTTT

len: 14
abundance: .
v_gene: TRBV5-1
j_gene: TRBJ2-5
d_gene: .
CDR3aa: CASAPGLLQETQYF
CDR3nt: TGCGCCAGCGCCCCAGGGTTACTCCAAGAGACCCAGTACTTC

len: 14
abundance: .
v_gene: TRBV15
j_gene: TRBJ1-1
d_gene: .
CDR3aa: CATSRPPENTEAFF
CDR3nt: TGTGCCACCAGCAGACCTCCGGAGAATACAGAAGCTTTCTTT

len: 11
abundance: .
v_gene: TRBV19
j_gene: TRBJ2-3
d_gene: .
CDR3aa: CASATGDTQYF
CDR3nt: TGTGCCAGCGCGACTGGAGATACGCAGTATTTT

len: 17
abundance: .
v_gene: TRBV4-1
j_gene: TRBJ1-4
d_gene: .
CDR3aa: CASSQVKSGETNEKLFF
CDR3nt: TGCGCCAGCAGCCAAGTTAAGTCGGGAGAAACTAATGAAAAACTGTTTTTT

len: 11
abundance: .
v_gene: TRBV6-5
j_gene: TRBJ1-2
d_gene: .
CDR3aa: CASIRYYGYTF
CDR3nt: TGTGCCAGCATCCGGTACTATGGCTACACCTTC

len: 16
abundance: few
v_gene: TRBV28
j_gene: TRBJ1-3
d_gene: TRBD1
CDR3aa: CASSSEGQGTLYTIYF
CDR3nt: TGTGCCAGCAGCTCAGAGGGACAGGGAACTTTGTACACCATATATTTT

len: 13
abundance: .
v_gene: TRBV30
j_gene: TRBJ2-2
d_gene: .
CDR3aa: CAWSVRGNGELFF
CDR3nt: TGTGCCTGGAGTGTACGGGGGAACGGGGAGCTGTTTTTT

len: 15
abundance: .
v_gene: TRBV6-2/TRBV6-3
j_gene: TRBJ1-1
d_gene: .
CDR3aa: CASSYSGGWGTEAFF
CDR3nt: TGTGCCAGCAGTTACTCAGGGGGTTGGGGCACTGAAGCTTTCTTT

len: 14
abundance: .
v_gene: TRBV27
j_gene: TRBJ2-7
d_gene: TRBD1
CDR3aa: CASRSGTGSYEQYF
CDR3nt: TGTGCCAGCAGATCGGGGACAGGTTCCTACGAGCAGTACTTC

len: 15
abundance: .
v_gene: TRBV5-4
j_gene: TRBJ2-1
d_gene: .
CDR3aa: CASSFRGAVYNEQFF
CDR3nt: TGTGCCAGCAGCTTCCGGGGGGCCGTTTACAATGAGCAGTTCTTC

len: 13
abundance: .
v_gene: TRBV18
j_gene: TRBJ1-6
d_gene: .
CDR3aa: CASSQRIDSPLHF
CDR3nt: TGTGCCAGCTCCCAGAGGATAGATTCACCCCTCCACTTT

len: 14
abundance: .
v_gene: TRBV5-4
j_gene: TRBJ1-4
d_gene: .
CDR3aa: CASSLMGASEKLFF
CDR3nt: TGTGCCAGCAGCTTGATGGGGGCGAGTGAAAAACTGTTTTTT

len: 14
abundance: once
v_gene: TRBV28
j_gene: TRBJ1-6
d_gene: .
CDR3aa: CATGRTFGNSPLHF
CDR3nt: TGTGCCACGGGGAGGACCTTTGGGAATTCACCCCTCCACTTT